These T cell receptor beta chains were read from a single sample in a study of blood T cell repertoires in COVID-19. Only in-frame clones appear in the TCRdb table, and some are missing; sequencing was by immunoSEQ multiplex PCR. This sample carries 120,000 or so clones, 90% of them seen once, and the ten largest clones take 3.8%. The sequencing input was peripheral blood. Receptor source: a woman in her fifties or sixties with COVID-19, enrolled during active disease. Both conserved end residues are part of each CDR3. The order of the fields is clone size, J gene, V gene, D gene, CDR3 DNA, CDR3 protein. The D gene is left open where the match is weak. Clone size is shown for a subset of rows, as once, few, many or a class of expanded clone.

NA TRBJ1-5 TRBV6-2/TRBV6-3 TRBD1 TGTGCCAGCAGTACTACAGGGACAGGGGGACAGCCCCAGCATTTT CASSTTGTGGQPQHF
NA TRBJ2-7 TRBV5-6 TRBD1 TGTGCCAGCAGCTGGACAGGGGAGGACGAGCAGTACTTC CASSWTGEDEQYF
once TRBJ2-2 TRBV11-2 TRBD2 TGTCCCAGCAGCTTATTAGGCGGGGGGGGAAACACCGGGGAGCTGTTTTTT CPSSLLGGGGNTGELFF
NA TRBJ2-1 TRBV25-1 NA TGTGCCAGCAGTGAATACTATGAGCAGTTCTTC CASSEYYEQFF
NA TRBJ1-1 TRBV7-6 TRBD1 TGTGCCAGCAGCTTAGATTACAGGGGGCGAGCGGGTAGCACTGAAGCTTTCTTT CASSLDYRGRAGSTEAFF
NA TRBJ2-5 TRBV5-4 TRBD2 TGTGCCAGCAGCCCCGGGACTAGGTTAGAGACCCAGTACTTC CASSPGTRLETQYF
NA TRBJ2-7 TRBV14 NA TGTGCCAGCAGCCAGAGTTTTTTCTACCAATACGAGCAGTACTTC CASSQSFFYQYEQYF
NA TRBJ1-3 TRBV9 NA TGTGCCAGCAGCCCGGGGGGCTTTGGAAACACCATATATTTT CASSPGGFGNTIYF
NA TRBJ2-1 TRBV19 NA TGTGCCAGTAACCCCGGGGTTTGGGACTACAATGAGCAGTTCTTC CASNPGVWDYNEQFF
NA TRBJ2-1 TRBV30 NA TGTGCCTGGACGACCGGGGAATACAATGAGCAGTTCTTC CAWTTGEYNEQFF
NA TRBJ2-7 TRBV30 NA TGTGCCTGGAGTCTCAGAAGCGAGCAGTACTTC CAWSLRSEQYF